These 4 T cell receptor beta chains were all obtained from the same sample, sequenced in a study of Ad26.COV2.S vaccination and SARS-CoV-2 variants. Specified treatment: about 20 received Ad26.COV2.S at low or high dose, single or two shots; roughly five received placebo; per-sample allocation not given. Collection of the samples took place on day 63 after the first injection of vaccine or placebo. Using immunoSEQ multiplex PCR, the repertoire was profiled, and TCRdb retains in-frame clones only, with some absent. The sample shows around 340,000 clones, approximately 86% of them seen only once. Sequencing was performed on peripheral blood, taken in a trial of Ad26.COV2.S vaccine versus placebo. All receptors derive from a person between 18 and 59 years old who received the Ad26.COV2.S COVID-19 vaccine or a placebo.

This chain links TRBV27 with TRBJ1-1; D remains ambiguous. Trimming took 6 bases from V and 4 from J, leaving 21 bases between them. The CDR3 runs 16 residues. The germline CDR1 and CDR2 sequences are MNHEY and SMNVEV (reference sequence). Written as DNA, the CDR3 is TGTGCCAGCAGCCTCACTGGATCTGGGGTTGGCACTGAAGCTTTCTTT. Encoded protein: CASSLTGSGVGTEAFF.

The J gene is TRBJ1-5, the V gene TRBV19; maybe TRBD1 (6 bases). CDR1 and CDR2 (germline): LNHDA, SQIVND (reference sequence). Deletions cut 4 bases from V and 5 bases from J, with 18 bases between. The CDR3 is 16 residues long. CDR3 bases: TGTGCCAGTAGTACCCTCAGGGGCTCGGCGGATCAGCCCCAGCATTTT. Encoded protein: CASSTLRGSADQPQHF.

This chain connects TRBV5-6 to TRBJ2-7; no definite D call. Germline V gene sequence: CDR1 SGHDT, CDR2 YYEEEE. V dropped 1 base and J dropped 5 bases, with 10 bases sitting between them. This CDR3 has 13 residues. The CDR3 region is CASSLLGNHEQYF. The CDR3 DNA sequence: TGTGCCAGCAGCTTGTTAGGGAACCACGAGCAGTACTTC.

The genes are TRBV2 and TRBJ2-3; D may be TRBD2 (6 bases). This CDR3 is built from 13 residues. From germline, CDR1 is SNHLY and CDR2 FYNNEI. Trimming removed 4 bases from V and 5 bases from J, with 10 bases in between. This CDR3 is CASSVGRGDTQYF. CDR3 DNA: TGTGCCAGCAGTGTGGGGCGGGGAGATACGCAGTATTTT.